The 24 T cell receptor beta chains presented below share a single source sample, sequenced in a study of blood T cell repertoires in COVID-19. Clones were read by immunoSEQ multiplex PCR, and TCRdb kept only the in-frame ones, dropping some. The sample lists some 250,000 clones, approximately 90% seen once, with 8.8% in the top ten. Sequencing was carried out using PBMCs or T cells enriched from blood (not recorded which). The source of these receptors is a man between 40 and 49 years old who had recovered from COVID-19.

This chain's CDR3 is CASSLGTGDGYTF. The CDR3, as DNA: TGTGCCAGCAGCCTCGGGACAGGGGATGGCTACACCTTC. The V call is TRBV7-3, the J call TRBJ1-2; 10 nucleotides line up with TRBD1. In germline, CDR1 is SGHTA, CDR2 FQGTGA. The CDR3 length is 13 residues. J gave up 6 bases and V 5 bases, and 3 bases lay outside the gene matches.

The chain uses TRBV5-6 and TRBJ2-1; 15 nucleotides align to TRBD2. This CDR3 is 18 amino acids long. Trimming took 2 bases from V and 4 from J; bases not matched to a gene: 7. The germline V gene encodes CDR1 SGHDT and CDR2 YYEEEE. CDR3 bases: TGTGCCAGCAGCTTACCGGGGACTAGCGGGAGGACTTACAATGAGCAGTTCTTC. This codes for CASSLPGTSGRTYNEQFF.

The chain couples TRBV4-3 to TRBJ2-2; TRBD2 agrees at 12 bases. The CDR3 extends over 16 amino acids. The germline gives CDR1 LGHNA, CDR2 YSLEER. V was pared by 1 base and J by 6 bases, with 3 bases of the junction left unmatched. The CDR3 here is CASSQASSGRAGELFF. CDR3 sequence (DNA): TGCGCCAGCAGCCAAGCGTCTAGCGGGAGGGCCGGGGAGCTGTTTTTT.

The rearrangement uses TRBV27 and TRBJ1-6, with 9 nucleotides matching TRBD1. Germline V gene lookup returns CDR1 MNHEY and CDR2 SMNVEV (reference sequence). Trimming took 5 bases from V and 8 from J; bases not matched to a gene: 10. The CDR3 runs to 16 residues. DNA of the CDR3: TGTGCCAGCAGTCGAGTCCGGGACAGGGCTCATTCACCCCTCCACTTT. Translation: CASSRVRDRAHSPLHF.

Notes on this clone: Other DNA sequences in the same sample also yield this CDR3. The genes are TRBV20-1 and TRBJ2-7, with a possible D match to TRBD1 (5 bases). The germline V and J ends were trimmed by 6 bases and 3 bases, with 9 bases remaining between them. The CDR3 is 11 amino acids. CDR1 is DFQATT, CDR2 SNEGSKA, per germline (reference sequence). The CDR3 DNA is TGCAGTGCCAGGGATAGCTACGAGCAGTACTTC. It yields the protein CSARDSYEQYF.

This clone was observed once. This chain connects TRBV7-9 to TRBJ2-7; TRBD1 is a possible D gene (5 bases). V lost 5 bases, J lost 5 bases, and 7 bases lay in between. Germline V lookup: CDR1 SEHNR, CDR2 FQNEAQ (reference sequence). The length of the CDR3 is 11 residues. CDR3: CASSVTDEQYF. CDR3 nucleotides: TGTGCCAGCAGCGTGACAGACGAGCAGTACTTC.

The chain has TRBV27 and TRBJ1-2; 7 nucleotides align to TRBD1. The CDR3 is 13 amino acids. V lost 6 bases, J lost 6 bases, and 7 bases stayed unmatched. In germline, CDR1 is MNHEY, CDR2 SMNVEV (reference sequence). CDR3 in DNA: TGTGCCAGCAGCCTAGACAGGGAGGATGGCTACACCTTC. Its translation is CASSLDREDGYTF.

The rearrangement uses TRBV18 and TRBJ1-1, with 10 bases aligning to TRBD1. The germline CDR1 and CDR2 sequences are KGHSH and LQKENI. CDR3 length: 17 residues. With 0 bases clipped from V and 7 bases from J, the junction kept 11 bases outside the gene matches. CDR3 loop: CASSPPGGTGVPNEAFF. The CDR3 nucleotides are TGTGCCAGCTCACCACCGGGCGGGACAGGGGTCCCTAATGAAGCTTTCTTT.

As for this clone: The junction differs from germline at one of its ends, possibly a read error. This chain connects TRBV6-1 to TRBJ1-1, with a weak D call TRBD1 (5 bases). Looked up from germline, CDR1 is MNHNS and CDR2 is SASEGT. The CDR3 extends over 15 amino acids. The CDR3 DNA sequence: TGTGCCAGCAGTAAAGCGTCTACCAGGGTCACTGAAGCTTTCTTT. Translated, it gives CASSKASTRVTEAFF.

This rearrangement joins TRBV12-5 to TRBJ2-7, with 9 bases identical to TRBD2. The V gene end was trimmed by 1 base and the J gene end by 4 bases; junction bases not matched to a gene: 8. There are 16 residues in the CDR3. CDR1 and CDR2 from the germline V gene are LGHNT and FRNRAP. CDR3 amino acids: CASGLAAGTSLYEQYF. CDR3 in DNA: TGTGCTAGTGGTTTGGCCGCCGGGACTAGCTTGTACGAGCAGTACTTC.

This chain links TRBV29-1 with TRBJ2-2; 7 bases fit TRBD1. This CDR3 is 14 amino acids long. Germline CDR1 SQVTM, CDR2 ANQGSEA. Trimming cost V 4 bases and J 3 bases; bases outside gene matches: 5. In nucleotides, the CDR3 is TGCAGCGTTGGGGGGACAGTCTACACCGGGGAGCTGTTTTTT. It is translated as CSVGGTVYTGELFF.

The rearrangement uses TRBV3-1 (or the pseudogene TRBV3-2) and TRBJ2-5; 12 nucleotides align to TRBD1. The junction had 11 bases not matched to a gene; V was cut back by 4 bases and J by 5 bases. The CDR3 consists of 17 residues. Per the germline V gene, CDR1 is LGHDT and CDR2 is YNNKEL (reference sequence). CDR3 loop: CASSLPGQGAIGETQYF. The CDR3 DNA sequence: TGTGCCAGCAGCCTCCCGGGACAGGGGGCAATTGGGGAGACCCAGTACTTC.

The chain uses TRBV27 and TRBJ2-1; tentatively, D is TRBD2 (5 bases). CDR1 MNHEY and CDR2 SMNVEV come from the germline V gene (reference sequence). Trimming removed 0 bases at V and 3 bases at J, with 9 bases between. This CDR3 is built from 15 residues. CDR3 nucleotides: TGTGCCAGCAGTTTATCGAATGGAGGCTACAATGAGCAGTTCTTC. This encodes CASSLSNGGYNEQFF.

The V and J genes are TRBV10-1 and TRBJ2-1; TRBD2 is a possible D gene (6 bases). V shed 6 bases and J shed 10 bases, with 16 bases lying between them. The germline CDR1 and CDR2 sequences are WNHNN and SYGVQD (reference sequence). The CDR3 loop spans 13 amino acids. The CDR3 region has the DNA TGCGCCAGCAGCGCTTACCGGGACTTCGAGCAGTTCTTC. Residues: CASSAYRDFEQFF.

The rearrangement uses TRBV28 and TRBJ2-7; 8 positions match TRBD1. The CDR3 is 15 residues long. Germline trimming cut 3 bases from V and 5 bases from J; bases unmatched to any gene: 9. From germline, CDR1 is MDHEN and CDR2 SYDVKM. The CDR3 DNA follows: TGTGCCAGCAGTTTTCAGGGGGCGTTCATCCACGAGCAGTACTTC. This gives the protein CASSFQGAFIHEQYF. Together with reference TRBV28 and TRBJ2-7, the CDR3 gives the full variable domain: DVKVTQSSRYLVKRTGEKVFLECVQDMDHENMFWYRQDPGLGLRLIYFSYDVKMKEKGDIPEGYSVSREKKERFSLILESASTNQTSMYLCASSFQGAFIHEQYFGPGTRLTVT.

This clone was detected only once. V and J are TRBV15 and TRBJ2-1; TRBD2 matches 11 bases. The CDR3 length is 16 residues. V trimming: 5 bases; J trimming: 3 bases; junction bases outside the gene matches: 6. Germline values: CDR1 LNHNV, CDR2 YYDKDF (reference sequence). The CDR3 sequence is CATSRLAGFLYNEQFF. The CDR3, as DNA: TGTGCCACCAGCCGACTAGCGGGATTCCTCTACAATGAGCAGTTCTTC.

V usage is TRBV3-1 (or the pseudogene TRBV3-2) and J usage is TRBJ2-7, with TRBD2 matching 8 bases. The CDR3 covers 16 residues. CDR1 is LGHDT, CDR2 YNNKEL, per germline (reference sequence). V shed 5 bases, J shed 4 bases, and the junction held 13 bases outside the gene matches. DNA of the CDR3: TGTGCCAGCAGCACGCCGCCCGGGACTAGTGCATACGAGCAGTACTTC. Its translation: CASSTPPGTSAYEQYF.

This chain's CDR3 is CASSQTSGRNYEQYF. CDR3 DNA sequence: TGTGCCAGCAGCCAGACTAGCGGGAGGAACTACGAGCAGTACTTC. The gene calls are TRBV3-1 (or the pseudogene TRBV3-2) and TRBJ2-7; 13 positions match TRBD2. The CDR3 contains 15 residues. Looked up from germline, CDR1 is LGHDT and CDR2 is YNNKEL (reference sequence). J gave up 3 bases and V 3 bases, and 2 bases lay outside the gene matches.

J is TRBJ2-7 and V is TRBV5-1, with D possibly being TRBD1 (6 bases). V shed 4 bases and J shed 5 bases, with 19 bases lying between them. The CDR3 consists of 15 residues. Germline lookup yields CDR1 SGHRS and CDR2 YFSETQ. CDR3 DNA: TGCGCCAGCAGCCCTCCAGGGGCATTCATCCACGAGCAGTACTTC. Encoded protein: CASSPPGAFIHEQYF.

This clone was picked up one time. The chain couples TRBV19 to TRBJ2-3, with 10 bases fitting TRBD1. The CDR3 is 16 amino acids. With V trimmed by 6 bases and J by 3 bases, 9 bases remained unmatched. From germline, CDR1 is LNHDA and CDR2 SQIVND (reference sequence). CDR3 amino acids: CASRAGTGVRTDTQYF. In DNA form, the CDR3 reads TGTGCCAGTAGGGCCGGGACAGGGGTTCGGACAGATACGCAGTATTTT.

This rearrangement joins TRBV4-1 to TRBJ2-5; TRBD2 matches 8 bases. V trimming: 1 base; J trimming: 7 bases; junction bases outside the gene matches: 14. In germline, CDR1 is MGHRA, CDR2 YSYEKL. The CDR3 totals 17 residues. CDR3 sequence (DNA): TGCGCCAGCAGCCAAGTTATAACTAGCGGACGGGTAGGGACCCAGTACTTC. Translated, it gives CASSQVITSGRVGTQYF.

In its sample, this clone was seen a few times. The chain combines TRBV19 with TRBJ1-2; the D gene is possibly TRBD1 (6 bases). Germline V gives CDR1 LNHDA, CDR2 SQIVND (reference sequence). Trimming pared 6 bases from V and 4 bases from J, leaving 12 bases between. This CDR3 is built from 13 residues. DNA of the CDR3: TGTGCCAGTAGCCTCGGACAGTCCTATGGCTACACCTTC. Amino acids: CASSLGQSYGYTF.

This chain links TRBV20-1 with TRBJ2-7; no firm D call. Per the germline V gene, CDR1 is DFQATT and CDR2 is SNEGSKA (reference sequence). The CDR3 has 12 amino acids. V was trimmed by 3 bases and J by 3 bases, leaving 9 bases between them. The CDR3 DNA reads as TGCAGTGCTAGTTACCAGAACTACGAGCAGTACTTC. The encoded protein is CSASYQNYEQYF.

The chain uses TRBV9 and TRBJ1-1, with 7 bases lining up with TRBD1. CDR3 size: 15 residues. Germline CDR1 is SGDLS and CDR2 is YYNGEE. V was pared by 4 bases and J by 0 bases, with 6 bases of the junction left unmatched. This CDR3 reads CASSQDRAMNTEAFF. CDR3 coding DNA: TGTGCCAGCAGCCAAGACAGGGCTATGAACACTGAAGCTTTCTTT.